This T cell receptor beta chain was identified during a study of shared clonotypes between healthy human individuals. The data were produced by immunoSEQ multiplex PCR, yet TCRdb's version contains in-frame clones alone and is incomplete. Here the sample spans some 2.3 million clones, roughly 93% being singletons. The receptor comes from a man between 18 and 29 years old in good health. Some clones in this sample may be carry-over from other donors' samples. Sequenced sample: naive CD4+ T cells from PBMCs. Subset: CD45RA+ positively selected.

The CDR3 reads CASSVPDRASYEQYF. The CDR3, as DNA: TGTGCCAGCAGTGTCCCGGACAGGGCCTCCTACGAGCAGTACTTC. The V and J genes are TRBV6-1 and TRBJ2-7; TRBD1 aligns across 8 bases. Trimming removed 4 bases from V and 0 bases from J; junction bases left unmatched: 5. This CDR3 has 15 residues. Germline CDR1 and CDR2: MNHNS and SASEGT.